This TCR beta chain was sequenced for a study of T cell changes during pregnancy in multiple sclerosis. Trimming took off 6 bases at V and 4 bases at J, with 13 bases between the two ends. CDR1 SNHLY and CDR2 FYNNEI come from the germline V gene. The CDR3 extends over 13 amino acids. The table came from immunoSEQ multiplex PCR; TCRdb's copy has only in-frame clones and leaves some out. The table shows around 95,000 clones, with 90% to 95% occurring only once. V gene TRBV2 combines with J gene TRBJ2-7, with D possibly being TRBD2 (5 bases). The receptor's source is a female donor in good health, enrolled as a control in a pregnancy study. This sample comprised peripheral blood, obtained after pregnancy. The CDR3 nucleotides read TGTGCCAGCAGCGGCGAAAGAGGGTACGAGCAGTACTTC. It encodes CASSGERGYEQYF.